This paragraph covers one TCR beta chain sequence. Its antigen remains unknown. The sample originates from a study of sequential checkpoint blockade in melanoma. Study summary: Arm A got nivolumab then ipilimumab; arm B the reverse, 1:1. Maintenance nivolumab came after either treatment sequence. TCRβ was sequenced from DNA of 91 pretreatment tumors. Study-wide findings and caveats: In arm A, pretreatment tumor clonality was associated with response.

CDR3 size: 16 residues. Germline values: CDR1 LNHNV, CDR2 YYDKDF (reference sequence). The V gene end was trimmed by 3 bases and the J gene end by 1 base; junction bases not matched to a gene: 3. Treatment given: randomized to nivolumab then ipilimumab (arm A) or the reverse (arm B). Some clones are missing from TCRdb's copy, which holds only in-frame ones; the method was immunoSEQ multiplex PCR. Of around 2,700 clones listed, approximately 20% are singletons. The rearrangement joins TRBV15 to TRBJ2-4, with 10 positions matching TRBD1. Sequences were derived from tumor tissue (inferred from file names), sampled from a patient given nivolumab and ipilimumab in sequence. The receptor was isolated from a human donor with melanoma. CDR3 sequence (DNA): TGTGCCACCAGCAGGGGGGGACAGGGGGCCAAAAACATTCAGTACTTC. Its translation is CATSRGGQGAKNIQYF. Supplemented by reference TRBV15 and TRBJ2-4, the full variable domain reads DAMVIQNPRYQVTQFGKPVTLSCSQTLNHNVMYWYQQKSSQAPKLLFHYYDKDFNNEADTPDNFQSRRPNTSFCFLDIRSPGLGDTAMYLCATSRGGQGAKNIQYFGAGTRLSVL.